These T cell receptor beta chains were read from a single sample in a study of CD8 T cells in ankylosing spondylitis. Via MiXCR, TCRdb re-called the 5' RACE reads, giving one row per CDR3 protein. The table lists 250,000 to 350,000 distinct CDR3 sequences, roughly 20% of them singletons. Sequenced material: blood, either unsorted or a sorted T cell fraction (not recorded which). Receptors originate from a male donor with ankylosing spondylitis or in good health (not recorded which). Each CDR3 is given with its conserved first and last residue. The D gene is left open where the match is weak. Where a row states a size, it is once, few, many or the class of an expanded clone; other rows omit it.

D gene: NA
J gene: TRBJ1-4
V gene: TRBV20-1
clone size: NA
CDR3 protein: CSARGGFGEKLFF
CDR3 DNA: TGCAGTGCCCGGGGGGGATTCGGCGAAAAACTGTTTTTT

D gene: NA
J gene: TRBJ2-3
V gene: TRBV12-3/TRBV12-4
clone size: NA
CDR3 protein: CASRGPGADTQYF
CDR3 DNA: TGTGCCAGCAGGGGCCCCGGGGCAGATACGCAGTATTTT

D gene: NA
J gene: TRBJ1-1
V gene: TRBV5-1
clone size: NA
CDR3 protein: CASSYQTGGNTEAFF
CDR3 DNA: TGCGCCAGCAGCTACCAGACGGGGGGGAACACTGAAGCTTTCTTT

D gene: TRBD2
J gene: TRBJ2-1
V gene: TRBV5-1
clone size: NA
CDR3 protein: CASSLGLAGLEQFF
CDR3 DNA: TGCGCCAGCAGCTTAGGCCTAGCGGGACTAGAGCAGTTCTTC

D gene: NA
J gene: TRBJ1-1
V gene: TRBV28
clone size: many
CDR3 protein: CYAGRMNTEAFF
CDR3 DNA: TGCTACGCGGGGAGAATGAACACTGAAGCTTTCTTT

D gene: NA
J gene: TRBJ1-2
V gene: TRBV5-6
clone size: few
CDR3 protein: CASRQQGNYGYTF
CDR3 DNA: TGTGCCAGCAGGCAACAGGGTAACTATGGCTACACCTTC

D gene: NA
J gene: TRBJ2-2
V gene: TRBV24-1
clone size: NA
CDR3 protein: CATRGGGTGELFF
CDR3 DNA: TGTGCCACCAGAGGGGGGGGCACCGGGGAGCTGTTTTTT

D gene: TRBD2
J gene: TRBJ2-2
V gene: TRBV9
clone size: NA
CDR3 protein: CASSPRLAENTGELFF
CDR3 DNA: TGTGCCAGCAGCCCGCGACTAGCGGAAAACACCGGGGAGCTGTTTTTT

D gene: NA
J gene: TRBJ1-5
V gene: TRBV12-3/TRBV12-4
clone size: few
CDR3 protein: CASSSRQERAQPQHF
CDR3 DNA: TGTGCCAGCAGTTCCCGACAGGAAAGAGCTCAGCCCCAGCATTTT

D gene: TRBD1
J gene: TRBJ1-2
V gene: TRBV12-3/TRBV12-4
clone size: NA
CDR3 protein: CASSSGPGQGRYVYTF
CDR3 DNA: TGTGCCAGCAGTTCGGGGCCGGGACAGGGACGATATGTCTACACCTTC

D gene: NA
J gene: TRBJ1-4
V gene: TRBV5-5
clone size: many
CDR3 protein: CASSLLGTTTNEKLFF
CDR3 DNA: TGTGCCAGCAGCTTACTCGGGACAACAACTAATGAAAAACTGTTTTTT

D gene: NA
J gene: TRBJ2-3
V gene: TRBV5-1
clone size: few
CDR3 protein: CASTRNSGLDSTDTQYF
CDR3 DNA: TGCGCCAGCACCAGGAATTCCGGACTGGATAGCACAGATACGCAGTATTTT

D gene: NA
J gene: TRBJ2-1
V gene: TRBV27
clone size: NA
CDR3 protein: CASSLAGQFSYNEQFF
CDR3 DNA: TGTGCCAGCAGTTTAGCCGGACAGTTCTCCTACAATGAGCAGTTCTTC

D gene: NA
J gene: TRBJ1-2
V gene: TRBV6-1
clone size: NA
CDR3 protein: CASSRRRQGIHGYTF
CDR3 DNA: TGTGCCAGCAGCAGACGGCGGCAGGGGATCCATGGCTACACCTTC

D gene: NA
J gene: TRBJ2-2
V gene: TRBV11-2
clone size: few
CDR3 protein: CASSLWAANTGELFF
CDR3 DNA: TGTGCCAGCAGCTTATGGGCAGCCAACACCGGGGAGCTGTTTTTT

D gene: NA
J gene: TRBJ2-1
V gene: TRBV3-1
clone size: NA
CDR3 protein: CASSQDTSNYNEQFF
CDR3 DNA: TGTGCCAGCAGCCAAGACACTAGCAACTACAATGAGCAGTTCTTC

D gene: TRBD2
J gene: TRBJ2-2
V gene: TRBV9
clone size: NA
CDR3 protein: CASSVASGLAGSTGELFF
CDR3 DNA: TGTGCCAGCAGCGTAGCTTCGGGACTAGCGGGAAGTACCGGGGAGCTGTTTTTT

D gene: NA
J gene: TRBJ2-2
V gene: TRBV6-1
clone size: NA
CDR3 protein: CASSQRRAGELFF
CDR3 DNA: TGTGCCAGCAGTCAACGACGTGCCGGGGAGCTGTTTTTT

D gene: NA
J gene: TRBJ2-2
V gene: TRBV10-3
clone size: many
CDR3 protein: CAIRETSPNTGELFF
CDR3 DNA: TGTGCCATCAGGGAGACATCACCGAACACCGGGGAGCTGTTTTTT

D gene: NA
J gene: TRBJ2-5
V gene: TRBV20-1
clone size: many
CDR3 protein: CSARQGNNQETQYF
CDR3 DNA: TGCAGTGCTAGACAGGGGAATAACCAAGAGACCCAGTACTTC

D gene: TRBD1
J gene: TRBJ1-2
V gene: TRBV6-1
clone size: NA
CDR3 protein: CASRPGTANYGYTF
CDR3 DNA: TGTGCCAGCAGACCAGGGACAGCAAACTATGGCTACACCTTC

D gene: NA
J gene: TRBJ2-1
V gene: TRBV4-2
clone size: few
CDR3 protein: CASSQDVGPPYNEQFF
CDR3 DNA: TGTGCCAGCAGCCAAGACGTAGGGCCCCCCTACAATGAGCAGTTCTTC

D gene: TRBD2
J gene: TRBJ2-1
V gene: TRBV7-9
clone size: NA
CDR3 protein: CASATPRGRAYNEQFF
CDR3 DNA: TGTGCCAGCGCCACCCCTCGAGGGAGGGCCTACAATGAGCAGTTCTTC

D gene: NA
J gene: TRBJ1-1
V gene: TRBV29-1
clone size: NA
CDR3 protein: CSVEDSRSARKAFF
CDR3 DNA: TGCAGCGTTGAGGACAGTCGATCCGCCCGTAAAGCTTTCTTT

D gene: TRBD1
J gene: TRBJ1-5
V gene: TRBV5-1
clone size: few
CDR3 protein: CASSLGGQAHQPQHF
CDR3 DNA: TGCGCCAGCAGCTTGGGAGGACAGGCCCATCAGCCCCAGCATTTT

D gene: NA
J gene: TRBJ2-2
V gene: TRBV6-1
clone size: few
CDR3 protein: CASRETGGDTGELFF
CDR3 DNA: TGTGCCAGCAGAGAAACAGGGGGGGACACCGGGGAGCTGTTTTTT

D gene: TRBD1
J gene: TRBJ1-2
V gene: TRBV5-1
clone size: NA
CDR3 protein: CASSPPGGYGYTF
CDR3 DNA: TGCGCCAGCAGCCCTCCAGGGGGCTATGGCTACACCTTC

D gene: TRBD1
J gene: TRBJ2-2
V gene: TRBV10-3
clone size: few
CDR3 protein: CAIRLTGGNTGELFF
CDR3 DNA: TGTGCCATCAGATTGACAGGGGGGAACACCGGGGAGCTGTTTTTT

D gene: NA
J gene: TRBJ1-5
V gene: TRBV12-3/TRBV12-4
clone size: NA
CDR3 protein: CASSYRADQPQHF
CDR3 DNA: TGTGCCAGCAGTTATAGGGCGGATCAGCCCCAGCATTTT

D gene: NA
J gene: TRBJ2-2
V gene: TRBV6-1
clone size: many
CDR3 protein: CASSQYLANTGELFF
CDR3 DNA: TGTGCCAGCAGCCAATACCTAGCGAACACCGGGGAGCTGTTTTTT

D gene: NA
J gene: TRBJ2-2
V gene: TRBV29-1
clone size: many
CDR3 protein: CSGEIGGSTGELFF
CDR3 DNA: TGCAGCGGTGAGATCGGGGGCTCCACCGGGGAGCTGTTTTTT

D gene: NA
J gene: TRBJ2-2
V gene: TRBV24-1
clone size: NA
CDR3 protein: CATSANIGGLFF
CDR3 DNA: TGTGCCACCAGTGCTAACATCGGTGGGCTGTTTTTT

D gene: TRBD2
J gene: TRBJ2-1
V gene: TRBV28
clone size: NA
CDR3 protein: CASSLAGGSDEQFF
CDR3 DNA: TGTGCCAGCAGTCTAGCGGGAGGGTCGGATGAGCAGTTCTTC

D gene: TRBD2
J gene: TRBJ2-1
V gene: TRBV20-1
clone size: NA
CDR3 protein: CSARVASGSYNEQFF
CDR3 DNA: TGCAGTGCTAGAGTTGCTAGCGGGAGTTACAATGAGCAGTTCTTC

D gene: NA
J gene: TRBJ2-1
V gene: TRBV24-1
clone size: few
CDR3 protein: CATSDPGVERPYNEQFF
CDR3 DNA: TGTGCCACCAGTGATCCCGGTGTGGAGCGGCCCTACAATGAGCAGTTCTTC

D gene: NA
J gene: TRBJ2-5
V gene: TRBV13
clone size: NA
CDR3 protein: CASSLSGVKETQYF
CDR3 DNA: TGTGCCAGCAGCTTGAGTGGGGTGAAAGAGACCCAGTACTTC

D gene: TRBD1
J gene: TRBJ1-2
V gene: TRBV20-1
clone size: NA
CDR3 protein: CSAPDRVYGYTF
CDR3 DNA: TGCAGTGCTCCGGACAGGGTCTATGGCTACACCTTC

D gene: TRBD2
J gene: TRBJ2-1
V gene: TRBV12-3/TRBV12-4
clone size: NA
CDR3 protein: CASSLLTSGNEQFF
CDR3 DNA: TGTGCCAGCAGTTTATTGACTAGCGGGAATGAGCAGTTCTTC

D gene: NA
J gene: TRBJ1-1
V gene: TRBV12-3/TRBV12-4
clone size: once
CDR3 protein: CASSKEGRANTEAFF
CDR3 DNA: TGTGCCAGCAGCAAAGAGGGACGGGCGAACACTGAAGCTTTCTTT

D gene: NA
J gene: TRBJ2-3
V gene: TRBV5-1
clone size: NA
CDR3 protein: CASRRGTDTQYF
CDR3 DNA: TGCGCCAGCAGAAGGGGCACAGATACGCAGTATTTT

D gene: NA
J gene: TRBJ2-3
V gene: TRBV7-6
clone size: NA
CDR3 protein: CASSPRTAPYRTDTQYF
CDR3 DNA: TGTGCCAGCAGCCCCCGGACAGCACCTTATCGCACAGATACGCAGTATTTT

D gene: NA
J gene: TRBJ1-1
V gene: TRBV30
clone size: few
CDR3 protein: CAWSRRGGFGSEAFF
CDR3 DNA: TGTGCCTGGAGTAGGCGGGGGGGATTCGGATCTGAAGCTTTCTTT

D gene: NA
J gene: TRBJ2-2
V gene: TRBV11-2
clone size: few
CDR3 protein: CASSGLEPTGELFF
CDR3 DNA: TGTGCCAGCAGTGGGCTCGAGCCCACCGGGGAGCTGTTTTTT